This TCR beta chain was retrieved from a study of Graves' ophthalmopathy and Graves' hyperthyroidism. There are 14 residues in the CDR3. The junction had 3 bases not matched to a gene; V was cut back by 5 bases and J by 4 bases. Concerning this clonotype itself: The antigen is undetermined.

General study points: A 13-signature model separated ophthalmopathy from stable hyperthyroidism, reaching about 91% sensitivity and less than 82% specificity cross-validated. The model predicted progression of ophthalmopathy with a sensitivity of roughly 70%, and its specificity was 72.22%.

Amplification targeted the TCR beta CDR3 regions, with RNA transcripts as the source material. Scientists carried out first-round RT-PCR using HTBI primers and then a second-round multiplex PCR. TCRdb independently ran MiXCR on the multiplex PCR reads; one entry per CDR3 protein. The sample yields 300,000 to 350,000 distinct CDR3 sequences, 15% to 20% seen once. The V and J genes are TRBV12-3 or TRBV12-4 and TRBJ1-2; 11 nucleotides agree with TRBD1. The sequence derives from an adult man with Graves' ophthalmopathy. Sequences were obtained from peripheral blood. In DNA, the CDR3 is TGTGCCAGCAGTAGGGGGACAGGGGGCTATGGCTACACCTTC. This sequence encodes CASSRGTGGYGYTF.